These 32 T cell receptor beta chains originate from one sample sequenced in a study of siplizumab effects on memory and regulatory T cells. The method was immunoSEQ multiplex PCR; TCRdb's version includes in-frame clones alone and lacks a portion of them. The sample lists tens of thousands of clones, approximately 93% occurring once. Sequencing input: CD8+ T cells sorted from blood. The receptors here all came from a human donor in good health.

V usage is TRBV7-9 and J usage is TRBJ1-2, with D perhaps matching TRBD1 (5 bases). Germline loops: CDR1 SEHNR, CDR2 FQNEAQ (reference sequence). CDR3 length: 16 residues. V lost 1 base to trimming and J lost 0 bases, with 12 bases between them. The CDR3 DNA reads TGTGCCAGCAGCTTAGGGCGGTGGGGGGCTAACTATGGCTACACCTTC. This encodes CASSLGRWGANYGYTF.

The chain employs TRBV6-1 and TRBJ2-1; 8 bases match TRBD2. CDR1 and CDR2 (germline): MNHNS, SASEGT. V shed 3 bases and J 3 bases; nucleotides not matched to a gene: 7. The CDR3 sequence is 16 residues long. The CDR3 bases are TGTGCCAGCAGTGAGTTTTGGCGGGGGGTCTACAATGAGCAGTTCTTC. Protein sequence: CASSEFWRGVYNEQFF.

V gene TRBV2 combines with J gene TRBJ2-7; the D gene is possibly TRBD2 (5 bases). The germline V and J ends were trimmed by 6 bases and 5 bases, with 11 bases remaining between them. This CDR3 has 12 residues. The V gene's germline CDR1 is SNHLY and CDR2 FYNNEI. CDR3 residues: CASSAVSDEQYF. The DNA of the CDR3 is TGTGCCAGCAGCGCGGTTAGCGACGAGCAGTACTTC.

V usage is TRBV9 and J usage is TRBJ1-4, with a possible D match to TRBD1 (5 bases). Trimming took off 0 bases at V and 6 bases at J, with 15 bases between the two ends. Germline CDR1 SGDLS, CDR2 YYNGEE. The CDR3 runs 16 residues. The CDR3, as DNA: TGTGCCAGCAGCGTAGCTAGGGGAGTTGGGGATGAAAAACTGTTTTTT. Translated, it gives CASSVARGVGDEKLFF. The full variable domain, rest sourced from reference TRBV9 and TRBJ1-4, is DSGVTQTPKHLITATGQRVTLRCSPRSGDLSVYWYQQSLDQGLQFLIQYYNGEERAKGNILERFSAQQFPDLHSELNLSSLELGDSALYFCASSVARGVGDEKLFFGSGTQLSVL.

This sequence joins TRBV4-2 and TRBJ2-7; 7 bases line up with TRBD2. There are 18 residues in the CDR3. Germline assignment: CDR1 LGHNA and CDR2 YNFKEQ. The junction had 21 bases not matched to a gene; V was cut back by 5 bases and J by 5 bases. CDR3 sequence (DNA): TGTGCCAGCAGCTCGACCCCCTACGAGGGAGGGCCCTTGGACGAGCAGTACTTC. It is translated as CASSSTPYEGGPLDEQYF.

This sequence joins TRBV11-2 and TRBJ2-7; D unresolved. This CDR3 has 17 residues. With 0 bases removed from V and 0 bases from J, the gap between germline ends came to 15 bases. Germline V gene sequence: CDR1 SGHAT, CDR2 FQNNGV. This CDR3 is CASSLDMNTPSSYEQYF. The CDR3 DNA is TGTGCCAGCAGCTTAGATATGAACACCCCGAGCTCCTACGAGCAGTACTTC.

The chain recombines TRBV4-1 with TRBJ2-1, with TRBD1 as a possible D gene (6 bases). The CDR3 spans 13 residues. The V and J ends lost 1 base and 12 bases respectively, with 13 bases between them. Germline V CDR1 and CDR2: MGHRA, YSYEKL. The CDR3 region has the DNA TGCGCCAGCAGCCAAGGGGATGCCAGGGGGCAGTTCTTC. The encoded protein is CASSQGDARGQFF.

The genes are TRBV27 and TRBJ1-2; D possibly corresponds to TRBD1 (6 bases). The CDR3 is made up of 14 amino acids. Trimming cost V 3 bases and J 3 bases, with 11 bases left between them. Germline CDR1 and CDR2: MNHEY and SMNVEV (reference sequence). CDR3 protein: CASSFDRSYYGYTF. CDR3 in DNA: TGTGCCAGCAGTTTTGACAGGAGTTACTATGGCTACACCTTC.

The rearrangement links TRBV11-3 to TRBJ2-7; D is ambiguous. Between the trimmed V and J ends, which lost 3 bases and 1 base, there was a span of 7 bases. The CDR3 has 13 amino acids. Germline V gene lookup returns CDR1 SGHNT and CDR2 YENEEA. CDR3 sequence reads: CASSLTSSYEQYF. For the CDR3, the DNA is TGTGCCAGCAGCTTGACAAGTTCCTACGAGCAGTACTTC.

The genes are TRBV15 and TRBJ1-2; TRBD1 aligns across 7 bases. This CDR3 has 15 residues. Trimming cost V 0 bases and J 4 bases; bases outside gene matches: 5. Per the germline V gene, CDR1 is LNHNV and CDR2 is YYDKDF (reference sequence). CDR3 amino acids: CATSRDQGDLYGYTF. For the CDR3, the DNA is TGTGCCACCAGCAGAGATCAGGGGGACCTCTATGGCTACACCTTC. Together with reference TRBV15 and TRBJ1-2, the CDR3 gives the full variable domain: DAMVIQNPRYQVTQFGKPVTLSCSQTLNHNVMYWYQQKSSQAPKLLFHYYDKDFNNEADTPDNFQSRRPNTSFCFLDIRSPGLGDTAMYLCATSRDQGDLYGYTFGSGTRLTVV.

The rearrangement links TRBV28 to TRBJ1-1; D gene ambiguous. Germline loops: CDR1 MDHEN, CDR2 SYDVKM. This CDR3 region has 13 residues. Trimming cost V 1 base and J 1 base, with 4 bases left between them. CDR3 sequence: CASSLYGNTEAFF. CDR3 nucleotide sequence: TGTGCCAGCAGTTTATATGGGAACACTGAAGCTTTCTTT.

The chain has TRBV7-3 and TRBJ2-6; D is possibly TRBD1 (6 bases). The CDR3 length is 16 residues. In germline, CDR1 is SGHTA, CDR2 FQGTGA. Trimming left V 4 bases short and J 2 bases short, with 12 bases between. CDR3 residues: CASSSSTGTGANVLTF. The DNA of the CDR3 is TGTGCCAGCAGCTCGTCTACAGGGACTGGGGCCAACGTCCTGACTTTC.

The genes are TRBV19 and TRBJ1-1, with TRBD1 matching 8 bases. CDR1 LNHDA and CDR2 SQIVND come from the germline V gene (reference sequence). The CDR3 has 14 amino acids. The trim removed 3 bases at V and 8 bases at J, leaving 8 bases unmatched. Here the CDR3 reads CASSIQGAAAEAFF. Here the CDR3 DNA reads TGTGCCAGTAGTATTCAGGGGGCGGCGGCCGAAGCTTTCTTT.

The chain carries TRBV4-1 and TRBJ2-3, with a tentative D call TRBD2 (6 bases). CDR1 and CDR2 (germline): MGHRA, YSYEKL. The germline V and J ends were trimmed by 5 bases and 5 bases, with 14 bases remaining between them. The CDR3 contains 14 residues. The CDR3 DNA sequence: TGCGCCAGCAGCGACTCTCTGGGGGGAGATACGCAGTATTTT. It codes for CASSDSLGGDTQYF.

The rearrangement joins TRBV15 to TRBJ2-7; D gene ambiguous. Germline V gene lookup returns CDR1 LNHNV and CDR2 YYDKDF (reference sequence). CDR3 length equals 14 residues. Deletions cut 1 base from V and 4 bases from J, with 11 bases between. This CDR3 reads CATSRAVADYEQYF. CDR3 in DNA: TGTGCCACCAGCAGAGCTGTAGCTGATTACGAGCAGTACTTC.

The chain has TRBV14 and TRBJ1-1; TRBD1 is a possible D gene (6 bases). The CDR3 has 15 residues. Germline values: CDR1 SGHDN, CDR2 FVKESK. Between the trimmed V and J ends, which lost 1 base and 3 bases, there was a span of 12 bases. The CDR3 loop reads CASSQVRGEDTEAFF. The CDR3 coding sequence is TGTGCCAGCAGCCAAGTTAGGGGGGAGGACACTGAAGCTTTCTTT.

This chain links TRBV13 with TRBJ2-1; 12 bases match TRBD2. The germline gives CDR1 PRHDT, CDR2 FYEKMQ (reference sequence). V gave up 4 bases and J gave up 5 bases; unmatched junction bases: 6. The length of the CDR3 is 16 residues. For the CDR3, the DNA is TGTGCCAGCAGCTCTCTAGCGGGGGGGAATGACAATGAGCAGTTCTTC. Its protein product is CASSSLAGGNDNEQFF. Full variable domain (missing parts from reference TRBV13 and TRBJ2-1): AAGVIQSPRHLIKEKRETATLKCYPIPRHDTVYWYQQGPGQDPQFLISFYEKMQSDKGSIPDRFSAQQFSDYHSELNMSSLELGDSALYFCASSSLAGGNDNEQFFGPGTRLTVL.

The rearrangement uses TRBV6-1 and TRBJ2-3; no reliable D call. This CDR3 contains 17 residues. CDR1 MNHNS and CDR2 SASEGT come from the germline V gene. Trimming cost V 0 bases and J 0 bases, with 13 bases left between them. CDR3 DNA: TGTGCCAGCAGTGAAGCAATCGCCGGAACTAGCACAGATACGCAGTATTTT. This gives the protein CASSEAIAGTSTDTQYF.

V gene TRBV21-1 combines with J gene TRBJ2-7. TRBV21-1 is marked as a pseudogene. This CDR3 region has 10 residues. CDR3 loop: CASTGEEQYF. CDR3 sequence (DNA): TGTGCCAGCACGGGCGAGGAGCAGTACTTC.

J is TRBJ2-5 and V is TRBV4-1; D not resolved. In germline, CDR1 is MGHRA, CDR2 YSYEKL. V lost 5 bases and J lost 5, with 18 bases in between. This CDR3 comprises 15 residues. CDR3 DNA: TGCGCCAGCAGCTCCCGTCAGGCTGATCTCGAGACCCAGTACTTC. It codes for CASSSRQADLETQYF.

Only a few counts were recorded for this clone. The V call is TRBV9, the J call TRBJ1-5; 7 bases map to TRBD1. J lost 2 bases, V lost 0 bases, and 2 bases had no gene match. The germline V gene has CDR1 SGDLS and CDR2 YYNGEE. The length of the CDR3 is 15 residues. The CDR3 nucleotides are TGTGCCAGCAGCGTAGGGGGGACAGGCAATCAGCCCCAGCATTTT. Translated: CASSVGGTGNQPQHF.

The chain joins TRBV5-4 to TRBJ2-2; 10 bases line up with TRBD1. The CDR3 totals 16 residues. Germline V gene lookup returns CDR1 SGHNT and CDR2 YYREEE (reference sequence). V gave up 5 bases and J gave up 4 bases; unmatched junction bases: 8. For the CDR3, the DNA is TGTGCCAGCAGTTCACCGGGACAGGGGCCCACCGGGGAGCTGTTTTTT. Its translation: CASSSPGQGPTGELFF.

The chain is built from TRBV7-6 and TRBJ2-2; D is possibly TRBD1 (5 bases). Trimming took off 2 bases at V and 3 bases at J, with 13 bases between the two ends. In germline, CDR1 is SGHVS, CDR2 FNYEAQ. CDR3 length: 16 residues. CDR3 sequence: CASSLPPAGYTGELFF. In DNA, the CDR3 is TGTGCCAGCAGCTTACCCCCCGCAGGGTACACCGGGGAGCTGTTTTTT.

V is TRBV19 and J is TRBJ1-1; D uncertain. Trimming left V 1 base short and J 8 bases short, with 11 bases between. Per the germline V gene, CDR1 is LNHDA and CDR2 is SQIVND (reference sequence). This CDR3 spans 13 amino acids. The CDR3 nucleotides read TGTGCCAGTAGTATAGGTACGGGCGCAGAAGCTTTCTTT. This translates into CASSIGTGAEAFF.

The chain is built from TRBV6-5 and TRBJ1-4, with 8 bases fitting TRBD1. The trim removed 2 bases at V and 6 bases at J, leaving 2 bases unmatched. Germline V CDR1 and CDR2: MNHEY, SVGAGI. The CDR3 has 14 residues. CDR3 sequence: CASSYDRGDEKLFF. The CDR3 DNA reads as TGTGCCAGCAGTTACGACAGGGGAGATGAAAAACTGTTTTTT.

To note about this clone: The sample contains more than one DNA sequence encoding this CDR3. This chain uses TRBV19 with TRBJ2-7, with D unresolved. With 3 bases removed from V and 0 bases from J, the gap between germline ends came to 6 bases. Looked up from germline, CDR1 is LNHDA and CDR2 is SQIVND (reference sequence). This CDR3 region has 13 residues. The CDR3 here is CASSIFPSYEQYF. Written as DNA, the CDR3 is TGTGCCAGTAGTATTTTCCCCTCCTACGAGCAGTACTTC.

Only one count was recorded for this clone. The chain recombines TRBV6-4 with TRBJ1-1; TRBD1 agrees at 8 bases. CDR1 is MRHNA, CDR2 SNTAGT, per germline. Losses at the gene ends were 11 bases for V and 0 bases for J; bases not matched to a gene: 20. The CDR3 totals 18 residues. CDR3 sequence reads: CAGQRQGAIRKMNTEAFF. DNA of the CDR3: TGTGCCGGGCAGCGGCAGGGGGCGATCCGAAAGATGAACACTGAAGCTTTCTTT.

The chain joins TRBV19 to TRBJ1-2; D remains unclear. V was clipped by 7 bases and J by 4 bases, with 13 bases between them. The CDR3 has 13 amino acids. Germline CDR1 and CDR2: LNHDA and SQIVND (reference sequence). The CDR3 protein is CASIGPVTYGYTF. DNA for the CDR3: TGTGCCAGTATTGGGCCAGTTACCTATGGCTACACCTTC.

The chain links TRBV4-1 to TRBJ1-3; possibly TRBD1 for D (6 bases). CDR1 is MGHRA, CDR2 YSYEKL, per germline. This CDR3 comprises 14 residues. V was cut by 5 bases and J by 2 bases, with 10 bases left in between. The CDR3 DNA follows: TGCGCCAGCAGCGCCCGGGACACTGGAAACACCATATATTTT. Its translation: CASSARDTGNTIYF.

The CDR3 nucleotides are TGCGCCAGCAGCCAAGACATTTACTACGAGCAGTACTTC. This encodes CASSQDIYYEQYF. The chain uses TRBV4-1 and TRBJ2-7; D is undetermined. Germline CDR1 reads MGHRA; CDR2 reads YSYEKL. CDR3 length: 13 residues. The V gene lost 0 bases and the J gene lost 3 bases, with 6 bases spanning the gap.

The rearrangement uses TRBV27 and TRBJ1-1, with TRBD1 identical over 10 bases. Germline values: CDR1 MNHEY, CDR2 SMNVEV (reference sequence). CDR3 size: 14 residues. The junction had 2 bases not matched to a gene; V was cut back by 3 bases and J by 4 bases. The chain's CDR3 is CASSLGQGITEAFF. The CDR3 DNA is TGTGCCAGCAGTTTGGGACAGGGGATCACTGAAGCTTTCTTT.

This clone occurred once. CDR3 DNA sequence: TGCGCCAGCAGCCACATAAACAGTATATACGAGCAGTACTTC. Protein product: CASSHINSIYEQYF. The chain combines TRBV4-1 with TRBJ2-5; no definite D call. TRBJ2-7 explains the end of the DNA better; the J call may be wrong. CDR1 and CDR2 from the germline V gene are MGHRA and YSYEKL. The CDR3 has 14 residues.